A selection of T cell receptor beta chains follows, all from one sample in a study of blood T cell repertoires in COVID-19. This table comes from immunoSEQ multiplex PCR, and its TCRdb copy is limited to in-frame clones, with some not included. The table shows hundreds of thousands of clones, with roughly 85% occurring only once. The sample comprised PBMCs or T cells enriched from blood (not recorded which). The receptors were sampled from a woman in her 50s who had recovered from COVID-19. Each CDR3 is given with its conserved first and last residue. A D gene is named only where the DNA matches it firmly. A clone size is listed for some rows: how often the clone was seen (once, few, many), or a class if it is expanded.

V gene	D gene	J gene	clone size	CDR3 protein	CDR3 DNA
TRBV7-2	TRBD2	TRBJ2-7	-	CASSTTSGYEQYF	TGTGCCAGCAGCACGACTAGCGGCTACGAGCAGTACTTC
TRBV19	-	TRBJ1-1	-	CASSIDPTGNTEAFF	TGTGCCAGTAGTATAGACCCGACAGGGAACACTGAAGCTTTCTTT
TRBV5-1	TRBD1	TRBJ1-2	-	CASSSYLRGQIDYGYTF	TGCGCCAGCAGCTCCTACCTCAGGGGGCAAATCGACTATGGCTACACCTTC
TRBV18	-	TRBJ2-5	once	CASSVTEYQETQYF	TGTGCCAGCTCAGTGACAGAGTACCAAGAGACCCAGTACTTC
TRBV9	TRBD1	TRBJ1-2	-	CASSLRGQGAWGYTF	TGTGCCAGCAGCTTGAGGGGACAGGGGGCTTGGGGCTACACCTTC
TRBV30	-	TRBJ1-5	-	CAWGRDINQPQHF	TGTGCCTGGGGCCGGGACATAAATCAGCCCCAGCATTTT
TRBV14	-	TRBJ2-1	-	CASSQLSLAVYNEQFF	TGTGCCAGCAGCCAGCTTAGCTTAGCGGTCTACAATGAGCAGTTCTTC
TRBV27	-	TRBJ2-1	-	CASSSLNSNEQFF	TGTGCCAGCAGTTCCCTAAATAGCAATGAGCAGTTCTTC
TRBV15	-	TRBJ1-2	-	CATSRVSESGYTF	TGTGCCACCAGCAGAGTCAGCGAGAGTGGCTACACCTTC
TRBV7-2	-	TRBJ1-5	-	CASSLAPGGNQPQHF	TGTGCCAGCAGCTTAGCTCCCGGGGGCAATCAGCCCCAGCATTTT
TRBV6-4	TRBD1	TRBJ1-6	-	CASSEGRGRIGNSPLHF	TGTGCCAGCAGTGAGGGCAGGGGGCGGATAGGTAATTCACCCCTCCACTTT
TRBV3-1/TRBV3-2	-	TRBJ2-5	-	CASSQDLGGGTQYF	TGTGCCAGCAGCCAAGATTTAGGTGGCGGGACCCAGTACTTC
TRBV6-6	-	TRBJ1-3	-	CASSEPGNPGNTIYF	TGTGCCAGCAGTGAGCCAGGGAACCCTGGAAACACCATATATTTT
TRBV5-6	TRBD2	TRBJ2-3	-	CASSLAGTSGRTTDTQYF	TGTGCCAGCAGCTTGGCCGGGACTAGCGGGAGGACGACAGATACGCAGTATTTT
TRBV2	-	TRBJ1-5	-	CASSGIQGNQPQHF	TGTGCCAGCAGCGGTATACAGGGAAACCAGCCCCAGCATTTT
TRBV19	-	TRBJ2-2	-	CASNWGANTGELFF	TGTGCCAGTAACTGGGGAGCGAACACCGGGGAGCTGTTTTTT
TRBV5-1	TRBD2	TRBJ2-7	-	CASSLGTGVAGTYEQYF	TGCGCCAGCAGCTTGGGAACTGGGGTAGCGGGAACCTACGAGCAGTACTTC
TRBV5-1	TRBD2	TRBJ2-3	-	CASSRRLAGGRGQDTQYF	TGCGCCAGCAGCCGAAGACTAGCGGGAGGTCGTGGGCAAGATACGCAGTATTTT
TRBV6-2/TRBV6-3	TRBD2	TRBJ2-1	-	CASSYSIDKRGSSYNEQFF	TGTGCCAGCAGTTACTCGATTGATAAGCGGGGTAGCTCCTACAATGAGCAGTTCTTC
TRBV14	TRBD2	TRBJ2-7	-	CASSQDPPFREASYEQYF	TGTGCCAGCAGCCAAGATCCCCCTTTTCGGGAGGCCTCCTACGAGCAGTACTTC
TRBV28	-	TRBJ1-2	-	CASRRQVYNYGYTF	TGTGCCAGCAGGAGACAGGTTTATAACTATGGCTACACCTTC
TRBV19	TRBD1	TRBJ1-1	-	CASSMEQGGTEAFF	TGTGCCAGTAGTATGGAGCAGGGGGGAACTGAAGCTTTCTTT
TRBV6-2/TRBV6-3	TRBD2	TRBJ2-7	-	CASSSITNIAGTYEQYF	TGTGCCAGCAGTTCAATAACAAATATAGCGGGAACCTACGAGCAGTACTTC
TRBV10-1	TRBD1	TRBJ1-5	-	CASSRQGRNQPQHF	TGCGCCAGCAGTAGACAGGGGCGCAATCAGCCCCAGCATTTT
TRBV7-2	TRBD2	TRBJ2-1	-	CASSKGLAGANEQFF	TGTGCCAGCAGCAAGGGACTAGCGGGAGCGAATGAGCAGTTCTTC
TRBV5-1	-	TRBJ1-6	-	CASSLGVSPLHF	TGCGCCAGCAGCTTGGGAGTTTCACCCCTCCACTTT
TRBV21-1	-	TRBJ2-1	-	CASSKHSKRDNEQFF	TGTGCCAGCAGCAAGCACTCAAAGCGGGACAATGAGCAGTTCTTC
TRBV28	TRBD1	TRBJ2-2	once	CASKVQDRDTGELFF	TGTGCCAGCAAAGTCCAGGACAGGGATACCGGGGAGCTGTTTTTT
TRBV5-1	TRBD1	TRBJ2-5	once	CASYRDRNLETQYF	TGCGCCAGCTACCGGGACAGGAATCTAGAGACCCAGTACTTC
TRBV6-1	-	TRBJ1-1	-	CASSEFSTEAFF	TGTGCCAGCAGTGAATTCTCGACTGAAGCTTTCTTT
TRBV7-2	-	TRBJ2-5	-	CASSLAVSVYQETQYF	TGTGCCAGCAGCTTAGCGGTCTCAGTGTACCAAGAGACCCAGTACTTC
TRBV18	TRBD1	TRBJ1-2	-	CASSPGQGASGYTF	TGTGCCAGCTCACCTGGACAGGGGGCATCTGGCTACACCTTC
TRBV6-2/TRBV6-3	-	TRBJ1-1	once	CASSDRHTEAFF	TGTGCCAGCAGTGACAGGCACACTGAAGCTTTCTTT
TRBV7-2	TRBD1	TRBJ1-4	-	CASSLRGPGQGSEKLFF	TGTGCCAGCAGCTTGAGGGGGCCGGGACAGGGGAGTGAAAAATTGTTTTTT
TRBV19	TRBD2	TRBJ2-1	once	CASSIGGGSYNEQFF	TGTGCCAGTAGTATAGGCGGGGGCTCCTACAATGAGCAGTTCTTC
TRBV6-5	-	TRBJ2-1	-	CASLNRDPYNEQFF	TGTGCCAGCTTGAACAGGGACCCTTACAATGAGCAGTTCTTC
TRBV7-6	-	TRBJ2-7	-	CASSLQGPYEQYF	TGTGCCAGCAGCTTACAGGGTCCCTACGAGCAGTACTTC
TRBV6-6	-	TRBJ1-3	-	CASIGGGRGNTIYF	TGTGCCAGCATCGGGGGGGGGAGAGGAAACACCATATATTTT
TRBV7-3	TRBD1	TRBJ2-7	-	CASSNGQVGEQYF	TGTGCCAGCAGCAATGGACAGGTTGGCGAGCAGTACTTC
TRBV4-1	-	TRBJ2-2	once	CASSRDTATGELFF	TGCGCCAGCAGCCGGGACACAGCCACCGGGGAGCTGTTTTTT
TRBV2	-	TRBJ1-1	once	CASSGEQGFSVNTEAFF	TGTGCCAGCAGTGGGGAACAGGGCTTCTCCGTGAACACTGAAGCTTTCTTT
TRBV12-3/TRBV12-4	-	TRBJ1-1	once	CASSRQGSSDAFF	TGTGCCAGCAGCCGCCAGGGTTCCTCCGATGCTTTCTTT
TRBV7-6	-	TRBJ2-5	-	CASSFTGMGETQYF	TGTGCCAGCAGCTTCACAGGGATGGGGGAGACCCAGTACTTC
TRBV19	-	TRBJ1-6	-	CASSSTGSPLHF	TGTGCCAGTAGTTCTACAGGTTCACCCCTCCACTTT
TRBV3-1/TRBV3-2	TRBD1	TRBJ2-7	-	CASSQRTGRYEQYF	TGTGCCAGCAGCCAAAGGACAGGGAGATACGAGCAGTACTTC
TRBV7-9	TRBD2	TRBJ2-1	-	CATLLKGGGRNEQFF	TGTGCCACCCTCCTTAAAGGCGGGGGGCGCAATGAGCAGTTCTTC
TRBV3-1/TRBV3-2	-	TRBJ2-1	-	CASSQEGVLSEQFF	TGTGCCAGCAGCCAAGAAGGGGTACTCAGTGAGCAGTTCTTC
TRBV9	-	TRBJ2-1	-	CASTDSAGRATGNEQFF	TGTGCCAGCACAGATTCGGCAGGCCGGGCCACAGGGAATGAGCAGTTCTTC
TRBV30	-	TRBJ1-2	-	CAWKREGGGYTF	TGTGCCTGGAAAAGGGAGGGTGGTGGCTACACCTTC
TRBV7-9	-	TRBJ1-5	-	CASSLTGGDQPQHF	TGTGCCAGCAGCTTGACCGGGGGGGATCAGCCCCAGCATTTT
TRBV4-1	TRBD1	TRBJ2-7	-	CASAIGTGASYEQYF	TGCGCCAGCGCGATAGGGACAGGGGCGTCCTACGAGCAGTACTTC
TRBV30	TRBD1	TRBJ1-1	-	CAWQGEVMNTEAFF	TGTGCCTGGCAGGGGGAGGTCATGAACACTGAAGCTTTCTTT
TRBV9	-	TRBJ2-7	-	CASSVATGSGEQYF	TGTGCCAGCAGCGTAGCAACAGGGTCGGGCGAGCAGTACTTC
TRBV4-2	-	TRBJ1-5	-	CASSQDDRVVVPQHF	TGTGCCAGCAGCCAAGACGACCGGGTTGTCGTCCCCCAGCATTTT
TRBV6-1	TRBD2	TRBJ2-7	few	CASSEASSGSREQYF	TGTGCCAGCAGTGAAGCATCCAGCGGGAGTCGTGAGCAGTACTTC
TRBV5-1	-	TRBJ1-6	-	CASSLGQGSYNSPLHF	TGCGCCAGCAGCTTGGGGCAGGGTAGCTATAATTCACCCCTCCACTTT